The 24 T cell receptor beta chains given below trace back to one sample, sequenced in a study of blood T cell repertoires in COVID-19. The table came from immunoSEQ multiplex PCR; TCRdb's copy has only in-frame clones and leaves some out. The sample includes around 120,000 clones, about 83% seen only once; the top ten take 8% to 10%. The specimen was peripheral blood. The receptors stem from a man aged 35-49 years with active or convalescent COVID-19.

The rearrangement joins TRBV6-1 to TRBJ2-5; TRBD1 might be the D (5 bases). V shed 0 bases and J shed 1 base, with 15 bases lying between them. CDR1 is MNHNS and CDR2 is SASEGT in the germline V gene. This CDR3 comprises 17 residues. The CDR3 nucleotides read TGTGCCAGCAGTGAAGCGCTTCACGGCAGGGTCCAAGAGACCCAGTACTTC. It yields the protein CASSEALHGRVQETQYF.

This chain's CDR3 is CASRRDRNNNSPLHF. The CDR3, as DNA: TGTGCCAGCAGACGCGACAGAAACAATAATTCACCCCTCCACTTT. The chain is built from TRBV6-5 and TRBJ1-6, with TRBD1 as a possible D gene (5 bases). Trimming took off 6 bases at V and 5 bases at J, with 14 bases between the two ends. Germline V gene lookup returns CDR1 MNHEY and CDR2 SVGAGI. The CDR3 length is 15 residues.

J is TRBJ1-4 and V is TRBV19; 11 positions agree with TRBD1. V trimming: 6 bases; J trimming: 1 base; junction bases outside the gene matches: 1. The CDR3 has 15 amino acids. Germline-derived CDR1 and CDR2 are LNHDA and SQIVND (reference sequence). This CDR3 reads CASRGQGGTNEKLFF. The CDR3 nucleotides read TGTGCCAGTAGGGGACAGGGGGGAACTAATGAAAAACTGTTTTTT.

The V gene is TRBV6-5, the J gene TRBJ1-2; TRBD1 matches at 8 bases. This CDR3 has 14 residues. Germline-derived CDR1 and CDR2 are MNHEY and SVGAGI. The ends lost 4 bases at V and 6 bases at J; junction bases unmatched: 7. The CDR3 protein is CASSLGTGGNGYTF. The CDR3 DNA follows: TGTGCCAGCAGTTTGGGGACAGGAGGAAATGGCTACACCTTC.

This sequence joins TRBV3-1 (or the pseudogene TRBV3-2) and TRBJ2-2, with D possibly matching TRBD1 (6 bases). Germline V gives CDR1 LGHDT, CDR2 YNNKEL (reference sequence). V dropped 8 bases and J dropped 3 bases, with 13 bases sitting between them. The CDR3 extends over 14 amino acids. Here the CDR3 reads CASSFTGYTGELFF. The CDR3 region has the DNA TGTGCCAGCTCCTTCACAGGGTACACCGGGGAGCTGTTTTTT.

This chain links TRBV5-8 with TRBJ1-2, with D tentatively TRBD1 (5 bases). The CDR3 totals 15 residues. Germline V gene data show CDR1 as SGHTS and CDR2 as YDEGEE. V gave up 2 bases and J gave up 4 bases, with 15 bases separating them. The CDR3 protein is CASSLSAGALYGYTF. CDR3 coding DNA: TGTGCCAGCAGCTTATCTGCTGGGGCTCTCTATGGCTACACCTTC.

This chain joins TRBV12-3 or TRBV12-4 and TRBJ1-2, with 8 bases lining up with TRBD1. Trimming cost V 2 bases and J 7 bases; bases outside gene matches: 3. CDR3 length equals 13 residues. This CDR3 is CASSLQDRAGYTF. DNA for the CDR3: TGTGCCAGCAGTTTACAGGACAGGGCTGGCTACACCTTC.

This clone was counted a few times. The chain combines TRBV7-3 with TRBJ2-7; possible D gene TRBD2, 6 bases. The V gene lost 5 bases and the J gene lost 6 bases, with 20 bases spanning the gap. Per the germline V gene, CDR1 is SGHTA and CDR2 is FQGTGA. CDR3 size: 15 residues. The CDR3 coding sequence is TGTGCCAGCAGCCACGGGCAACCCGGGGGATTCGAGCAGTACTTC. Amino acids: CASSHGQPGGFEQYF. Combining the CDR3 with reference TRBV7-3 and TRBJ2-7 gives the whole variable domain GAGVSQTPSNKVTEKGKYVELRCDPISGHTALYWYRQSLGQGPEFLIYFQGTGAADDSGLPNDRFFAVRPEGSVSTLKIQRTERGDSAVYLCASSHGQPGGFEQYFGPGTRLTVT.

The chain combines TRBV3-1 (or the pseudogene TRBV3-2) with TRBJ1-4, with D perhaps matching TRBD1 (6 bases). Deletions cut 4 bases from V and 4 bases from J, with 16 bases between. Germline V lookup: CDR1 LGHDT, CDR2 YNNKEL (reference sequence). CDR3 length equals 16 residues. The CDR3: CASSLHGGAGNEKLFF. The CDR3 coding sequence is TGTGCCAGCAGCCTCCACGGGGGGGCTGGTAATGAAAAACTGTTTTTT.

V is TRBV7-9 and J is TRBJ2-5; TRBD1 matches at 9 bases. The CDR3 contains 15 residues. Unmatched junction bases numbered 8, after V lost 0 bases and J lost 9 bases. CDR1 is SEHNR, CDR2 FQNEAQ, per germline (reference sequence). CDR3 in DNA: TGTGCCAGCAGCTTAGCCGGGACAGGGTTGGCGGCCCAGTACTTC. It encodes CASSLAGTGLAAQYF.

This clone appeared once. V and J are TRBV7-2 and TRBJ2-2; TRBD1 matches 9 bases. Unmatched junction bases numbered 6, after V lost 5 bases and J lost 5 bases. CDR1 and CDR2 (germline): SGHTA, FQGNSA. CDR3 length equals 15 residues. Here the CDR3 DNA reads TGTGCCAGCAGCCCTAGGACAGGGGTAACCGGGGAGCTGTTTTTT. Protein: CASSPRTGVTGELFF.

The CDR3, as DNA: TGTGCCAGCTCACACGGGGGGGTTGAGCGAACTGAAGCTTTCTTT. As protein: CASSHGGVERTEAFF. This chain joins TRBV18 and TRBJ1-1, with a weak D call TRBD1 (5 bases). V gave up 4 bases and J gave up 5 bases, with 17 bases separating them. The CDR3 has 15 amino acids. Germline CDR1 reads KGHSH; CDR2 reads LQKENI.

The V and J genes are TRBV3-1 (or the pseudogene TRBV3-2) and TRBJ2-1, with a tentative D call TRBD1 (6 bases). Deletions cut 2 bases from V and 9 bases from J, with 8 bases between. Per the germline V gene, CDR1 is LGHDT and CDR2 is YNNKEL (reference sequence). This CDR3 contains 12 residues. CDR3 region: CASSQLGAEQFF. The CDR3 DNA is TGTGCCAGCAGCCAATTGGGGGCTGAGCAGTTCTTC.

The chain's CDR3 is CATSRTQGSTPLHF. The CDR3 DNA reads as TGTGCCACCAGCAGAACACAGGGTTCGACACCCCTCCACTTT. The rearrangement uses TRBV15 and TRBJ1-6; tentatively, D is TRBD1 (6 bases). With 2 bases removed from V and 11 bases from J, the gap between germline ends came to 13 bases. Germline V gene sequence: CDR1 LNHNV, CDR2 YYDKDF (reference sequence). The CDR3 extends over 14 amino acids.

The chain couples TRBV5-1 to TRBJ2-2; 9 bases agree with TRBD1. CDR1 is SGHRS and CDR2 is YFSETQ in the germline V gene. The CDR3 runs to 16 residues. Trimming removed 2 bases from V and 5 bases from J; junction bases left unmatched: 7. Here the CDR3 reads CASSLLAQGATGELFF. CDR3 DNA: TGCGCCAGCAGCTTATTAGCACAGGGGGCAACCGGGGAGCTGTTTTTT. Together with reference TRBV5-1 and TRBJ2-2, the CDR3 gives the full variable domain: KAGVTQTPRYLIKTRGQQVTLSCSPISGHRSVSWYQQTPGQGLQFLFEYFSETQRNKGNFPGRFSGRQFSNSRSEMNVSTLELGDSALYLCASSLLAQGATGELFFGEGSRLTVL.

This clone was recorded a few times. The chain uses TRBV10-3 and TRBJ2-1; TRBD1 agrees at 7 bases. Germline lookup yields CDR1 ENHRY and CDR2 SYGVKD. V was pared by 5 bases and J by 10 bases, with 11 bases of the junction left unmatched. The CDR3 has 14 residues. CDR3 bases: TGTGCCATCAGTTCTTACAGGGGTCAGGGCGAGCAGTTCTTC. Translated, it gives CAISSYRGQGEQFF.

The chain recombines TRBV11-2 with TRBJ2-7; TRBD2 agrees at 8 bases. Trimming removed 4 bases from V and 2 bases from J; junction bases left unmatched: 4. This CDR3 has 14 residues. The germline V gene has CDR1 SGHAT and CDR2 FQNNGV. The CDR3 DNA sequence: TGTGCCAGCAGCTCCCGCGGGGGGACCTACGAGCAGTACTTC. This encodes CASSSRGGTYEQYF.

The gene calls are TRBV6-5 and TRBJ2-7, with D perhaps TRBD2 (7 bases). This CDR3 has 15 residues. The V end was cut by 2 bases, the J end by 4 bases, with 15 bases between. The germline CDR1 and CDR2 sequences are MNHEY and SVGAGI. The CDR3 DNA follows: TGTGCCAGCAGTTACGGGGCGGGGGCCTTTTACGAGCAGTACTTC. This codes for CASSYGAGAFYEQYF.

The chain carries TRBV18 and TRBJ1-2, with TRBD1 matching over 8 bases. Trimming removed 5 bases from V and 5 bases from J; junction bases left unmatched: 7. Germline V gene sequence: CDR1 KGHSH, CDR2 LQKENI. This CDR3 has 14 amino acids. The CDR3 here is CASSSRDRFYGYTF. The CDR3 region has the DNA TGTGCCAGCTCAAGCCGGGACAGGTTTTATGGCTACACCTTC.

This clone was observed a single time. The CDR3 coding sequence is TGTGCCAGCAGTATGACAGTGAACACTGAAGCTTTCTTT. Translated, it gives CASSMTVNTEAFF. The V call is TRBV6-5, the J call TRBJ1-1; perhaps TRBD1 as D (5 bases). CDR1 and CDR2 (germline): MNHEY, SVGAGI. The CDR3 runs to 13 residues. With 5 bases removed from V and 0 bases from J, the gap between germline ends came to 7 bases.

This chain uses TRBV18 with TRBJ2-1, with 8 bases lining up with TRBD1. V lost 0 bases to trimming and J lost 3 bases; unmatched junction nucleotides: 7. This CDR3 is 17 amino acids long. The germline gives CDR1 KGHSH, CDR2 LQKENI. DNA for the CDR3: TGTGCCAGCTCACCACCGTCAGGACAGGGAGGCTACAATGAGCAGTTCTTC. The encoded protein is CASSPPSGQGGYNEQFF.

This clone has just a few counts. Written as DNA, the CDR3 is TGTGCCAGCAGCTTGGAGGCTAGCTGGGGTTCAGATACGCAGTATTTT. Translation gives CASSLEASWGSDTQYF. V is TRBV5-6 and J is TRBJ2-3; tentatively, D is TRBD2 (5 bases). V gave up 0 bases and J gave up 4 bases, with 15 bases separating them. Germline V CDR1 and CDR2: SGHDT, YYEEEE. CDR3 size: 16 residues.

The CDR3 DNA follows: TGTGCCAGCAGCTCAAACAGGGGACGATCGGTTTATGGCTACACCTTC. Its translation: CASSSNRGRSVYGYTF. This chain uses TRBV7-2 with TRBJ1-2, with TRBD1 identical over 7 bases. With 4 bases clipped from V and 5 bases from J, the junction kept 13 bases outside the gene matches. Germline values: CDR1 SGHTA, CDR2 FQGNSA. This CDR3 has 16 amino acids.

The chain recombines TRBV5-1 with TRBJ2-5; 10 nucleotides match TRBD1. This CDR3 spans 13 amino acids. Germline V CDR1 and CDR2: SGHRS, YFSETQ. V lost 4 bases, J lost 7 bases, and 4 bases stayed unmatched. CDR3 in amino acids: CASSPTGGGTQYF. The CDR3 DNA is TGCGCCAGCAGCCCGACAGGGGGCGGGACCCAGTACTTC.